The 22 T cell receptor beta chains given below trace back to one sample, sequenced in a study of blood T cell repertoires in COVID-19. Produced via immunoSEQ multiplex PCR; TCRdb's table is partial and in-frame only. The top ten hold almost 4% of the sample, which has some 340,000 clones, approximately 90% seen once. The sequenced sample consisted of PBMCs or T cells enriched from blood (not recorded which). These receptors were obtained from a young woman who had been exposed to COVID-19.

The chain employs TRBV6-5 and TRBJ2-6; D gene ambiguous. V lost 10 bases to trimming and J lost 0 bases, with 7 bases between them. Germline values: CDR1 MNHEY, CDR2 SVGAGI. The CDR3 consists of 13 residues. CDR3 in amino acids: CATISSGANVLTF. In nucleotides, the CDR3 is TGTGCCACCATCAGCTCTGGGGCCAACGTCCTGACTTTC.

In its sample, this clone was seen once. V gene TRBV5-4 combines with J gene TRBJ2-5; tentatively, D is TRBD2 (6 bases). CDR3 length: 16 amino acids. The germline V gene encodes CDR1 SGHNT and CDR2 YYREEE (reference sequence). Trimming stripped 2 bases from V and 7 bases from J, with 21 bases between. The CDR3 region is CASSFPPGDGIGTQYF. In nucleotides, the CDR3 is TGTGCCAGCAGCTTTCCCCCGGGAGACGGTATAGGGACCCAGTACTTC.

The chain couples TRBV9 to TRBJ1-1; D might be TRBD1 (6 bases). V lost 0 bases and J lost 4, with 10 bases in between. The CDR3 is made up of 14 amino acids. CDR1 and CDR2 (germline): SGDLS, YYNGEE. CDR3 protein: CASSVARGGTEAFF. The CDR3 region has the DNA TGTGCCAGCAGCGTAGCCAGGGGCGGCACTGAAGCTTTCTTT.

This chain joins TRBV4-1 and TRBJ1-1; D is uncertain. This CDR3 contains 17 residues. The germline gives CDR1 MGHRA, CDR2 YSYEKL. V was clipped by 1 base and J by 1 base, with 16 bases between them. CDR3 sequence: CASSQGAGYKANTEAFF. Written as DNA, the CDR3 is TGCGCCAGCAGCCAAGGGGCCGGATACAAAGCGAACACTGAAGCTTTCTTT.

This clone was seen only once. The chain combines TRBV4-2 with TRBJ1-1; a possible D gene is TRBD1 (5 bases). CDR1 LGHNA and CDR2 YNFKEQ come from the germline V gene. Trimming pared 2 bases from V and 5 bases from J, leaving 18 bases between. The CDR3 has 16 residues. The CDR3 here is CASSQSIGSGETEAFF. The DNA of the CDR3 is TGTGCCAGCAGCCAATCAATAGGGTCGGGGGAGACTGAAGCTTTCTTT.

V usage is TRBV29-1 and J usage is TRBJ1-3, with a possible D match to TRBD1 (6 bases). V dropped 4 bases and J dropped 4 bases, with 20 bases sitting between them. The CDR3 contains 16 residues. CDR1 SQVTM and CDR2 ANQGSEA come from the germline V gene. The CDR3 sequence: CSVAWRLGTNGNTIYF. CDR3 nucleotide sequence: TGCAGCGTTGCTTGGAGATTGGGGACAAACGGAAACACCATATATTTT. The variable domain in full, with the rest retrieved from reference TRBV29-1 and TRBJ1-3, is SAVISQKPSRDICQRGTSLTIQCQVDSQVTMMFWYRQQPGQSLTLIATANQGSEATYESGFVIDKFPISRPNLTFSTLTVSNMSPEDSSIYLCSVAWRLGTNGNTIYFGEGSWLTVV.

This chain links TRBV5-1 with TRBJ1-2; D gene uncertain. The length of the CDR3 is 13 residues. Germline V lookup: CDR1 SGHRS, CDR2 YFSETQ. V gave up 0 bases and J gave up 3 bases, with 6 bases separating them. The CDR3 sequence: CASSLAGDYGYTF. The CDR3 DNA is TGCGCCAGCAGCTTGGCAGGTGACTATGGCTACACCTTC.

The chain carries TRBV11-2 and TRBJ1-1, with D unclear. Germline-derived CDR1 and CDR2 are SGHAT and FQNNGV. V dropped 0 bases and J dropped 4 bases, with 9 bases sitting between them. The CDR3 totals 14 residues. CDR3: CASSLDGLGTEAFF. The CDR3 coding sequence is TGTGCCAGCAGCTTAGATGGACTAGGCACTGAAGCTTTCTTT.

V usage is TRBV5-6 and J usage is TRBJ2-7; 7 nucleotides line up with TRBD1. This CDR3 has 14 residues. J gave up 2 bases and V 2 bases, and 4 bases lay outside the gene matches. Per the germline V gene, CDR1 is SGHDT and CDR2 is YYEEEE. CDR3 protein: CASSFETGTYEQYF. CDR3 DNA sequence: TGTGCCAGCAGCTTCGAGACAGGGACCTACGAGCAGTACTTC.

This chain uses TRBV25-1 with TRBJ1-4; D might be TRBD1 (5 bases). The germline V and J ends were trimmed by 6 bases and 8 bases, with 22 bases remaining between them. Germline V gene data show CDR1 as MGHDK and CDR2 as SYGVNS. The CDR3 covers 16 residues. DNA of the CDR3: TGTGCCAGCAGGATCTATTTATTACAGGCCGGAGAAAAACTGTTTTTT. It yields the protein CASRIYLLQAGEKLFF.

The chain uses TRBV9 and TRBJ1-2; D call uncertain. This CDR3 comprises 13 residues. From germline, CDR1 is SGDLS and CDR2 YYNGEE. Trimming shortened V by 7 bases and J by 4 bases, and 14 bases separated the two germline ends. This chain's CDR3 is CASSSTVPYGYTF. As DNA, the CDR3 is TGTGCCAGCTCCTCCACAGTTCCCTATGGCTACACCTTC.

This clone appeared once. In DNA form, the CDR3 reads TGTGCCAGCAGCCAACACAGGGCAACTAATGAAAAACTGTTTTTT. This codes for CASSQHRATNEKLFF. The rearrangement joins TRBV4-2 to TRBJ1-4, with D possibly TRBD1 on 6 matching bases. V was clipped by 2 bases and J by 0 bases, with 7 bases between them. There are 15 residues in the CDR3. Germline lookup yields CDR1 LGHNA and CDR2 YNFKEQ.

In its sample, this clone was seen a few times. The chain employs TRBV5-5 and TRBJ2-7; TRBD1 might be the D (5 bases). In germline, CDR1 is SGHKS, CDR2 YYEKEE (reference sequence). The V and J ends lost 2 bases and 1 base respectively, with 10 bases between them. This CDR3 is 14 amino acids long. CDR3 residues: CASSLAKGSYEQYF. CDR3 DNA sequence: TGTGCCAGCAGCTTAGCTAAGGGGTCCTACGAGCAGTACTTC. The entire variable domain, with the rest obtained from reference TRBV5-5 and TRBJ2-7, is as follows: DAGVTQSPTHLIKTRGQQVTLRCSPISGHKSVSWYQQVLGQGPQFIFQYYEKEERGRGNFPDRFSARQFPNYSSELNVNALLLGDSALYLCASSLAKGSYEQYFGPGTRLTVT.

This sequence joins TRBV11-3 and TRBJ2-3, with 9 bases lining up with TRBD1. The CDR3 has 16 residues. Germline V gives CDR1 SGHNT, CDR2 YENEEA. V gave up 4 bases and J gave up 5 bases; unmatched junction bases: 10. The CDR3 spells CASSSNPGQGGDTQYF. The CDR3 bases are TGTGCCAGCAGCTCCAACCCGGGACAGGGAGGAGATACGCAGTATTTT. Looking up the rest from reference TRBV11-3 and TRBJ2-3 gives the full variable domain: EAGVVQSPRYKIIEKKQPVAFWCNPISGHNTLYWYLQNLGQGPELLIRYENEEAVDDSQLPKDRFSAERLKGVDSTLKIQPAELGDSAVYLCASSSNPGQGGDTQYFGPGTRLTVL.

The rearrangement uses TRBV28 and TRBJ2-3; no clear D. Trimming stripped 3 bases from V and 0 bases from J, with 10 bases between. This CDR3 contains 15 residues. Germline loops: CDR1 MDHEN, CDR2 SYDVKM. For the CDR3, the DNA is TGTGCCAGCAGTTTTTTAGCAGAAAGCACAGATACGCAGTATTTT. It is translated as CASSFLAESTDTQYF.

V and J are TRBV19 and TRBJ1-2, with TRBD1 identical over 9 bases. CDR1 and CDR2 (germline): LNHDA, SQIVND (reference sequence). Germline trimming cut 4 bases from V and 4 bases from J; bases unmatched to any gene: 10. There are 16 residues in the CDR3. CDR3 in amino acids: CASSKTPGQGFYGYTF. CDR3 DNA sequence: TGTGCCAGTAGTAAAACACCGGGACAGGGTTTCTATGGCTACACCTTC.

This clone was observed once. The CDR3 protein is CASSYGRPASGNTIYF. The CDR3 coding sequence is TGTGCCAGCAGTTACGGGAGGCCAGCCTCTGGAAACACCATATATTTT. This chain links TRBV6-5 with TRBJ1-3; D remains unclear. The V gene lost 2 bases and the J gene lost 0 bases, with 11 bases spanning the gap. The CDR3 has 16 residues. CDR1 is MNHEY, CDR2 SVGAGI, per germline.

V gene TRBV3-1 (or the pseudogene TRBV3-2) combines with J gene TRBJ1-5; D gene ambiguous. Germline assignment: CDR1 LGHDT and CDR2 YNNKEL (reference sequence). V shed 4 bases and J shed 5 bases, with 15 bases lying between them. The CDR3 is made up of 15 amino acids. In DNA, the CDR3 is TGTGCCAGCAGCCCCCACAACGTGAGGGATCAGCCCCAGCATTTT. It translates to CASSPHNVRDQPQHF.

The genes are TRBV5-1 and TRBJ2-1, with 15 bases aligning to TRBD2. The CDR3 has 16 residues. The germline V gene encodes CDR1 SGHRS and CDR2 YFSETQ. Germline trimming cut 3 bases from V and 2 bases from J; bases unmatched to any gene: 0. DNA for the CDR3: TGCGCCAGCAGCTGGACTAGCGGGGGGGCCTACAATGAGCAGTTCTTC. Protein product: CASSWTSGGAYNEQFF.

This sequence joins TRBV21-1 and TRBJ1-2; whether TRBD1, the table's D call, matches the DNA was not checked. TRBV21-1 is designated a pseudogene. CDR3 length: 16 amino acids. The CDR3, as DNA: TGTGCCAGCAGCATTGAGGGAGCAGGGGGCTTCTATGGCTACACCTTC. As protein: CASSIEGAGGFYGYTF.

V is TRBV5-1 and J is TRBJ2-5; TRBD2 matches at 8 bases. Per germline, CDR1 SGHRS and CDR2 YFSETQ. The CDR3 spans 14 residues. Trimming removed 4 bases from V and 1 base from J; junction bases left unmatched: 3. The DNA for the CDR3 is TGCGCCAGCAGCCCGGGGGGGCCCCAAGAGACCCAGTACTTC. The encoded protein is CASSPGGPQETQYF.

The CDR3 nucleotides are TGTGCCAGCAGCTCGCGGTTAGGGGGATCCTACGAGCAGTACTTC. Protein: CASSSRLGGSYEQYF. The rearrangement links TRBV7-9 to TRBJ2-7; possible D gene TRBD1, 6 bases. In germline, CDR1 is SEHNR, CDR2 FQNEAQ (reference sequence). The CDR3 runs to 15 residues. V was cut by 4 bases and J by 1 base, with 14 bases left in between.